Below, one TCR beta chain is given with its context. This sample was included in a study of blood T cell repertoires in COVID-19. Here immunoSEQ multiplex PCR was the method, and the copy in TCRdb shows in-frame clones only, minus some. Among roughly 200,000 clones listed, over 75% were seen once. The germline V gene has CDR1 SGHKS and CDR2 YYEKEE (reference sequence). The V end was cut by 0 bases, the J end by 8 bases, with 14 bases between. The CDR3 runs to 15 residues. The chain carries TRBV5-5 and TRBJ1-4; D remains unclear. The source is a man aged 45-60 years with acute or convalescent COVID-19. Sequenced sample: peripheral blood. DNA for the CDR3: TGTGCCAGCAGCTTGGTACCCTCCAGTTACGAAAAACTGTTTTTT. Translation gives CASSLVPSSYEKLFF.